This TCR beta chain was obtained from a study of cytomegalovirus exposure and HLA in healthy donors. Study results and caveats: In a later analysis, HLA-associated TCR beta chains were more clonally expanded than equally common others. Accurate predictions that matched the HLA-A and HLA-B alleles of most subjects were reportedly made from TCR beta sequences.

CDR3 length equals 15 residues. Germline lookup yields CDR1 SGHTA and CDR2 FQGNSA. V lost 2 bases and J 11 bases, leaving 18 bases between the germline ends. PCR employed 60 Vbeta and 13 Jbeta primers. The protocol was immunoSEQ multiplex PCR, while the TCRdb copy is restricted to in-frame clones and leaves out a portion. This repertoire shows tens of thousands of clones, roughly 65% found once; its top ten account for around 13%. Regarding this clone: The antigen is unknown.

The sequence was collected from a male donor in good health and CMV-seropositive. Sequences were obtained from PBMCs. The V call is TRBV7-2, the J call TRBJ1-4; D uncertain. The DNA for the CDR3 is TGTGCCAGCAGCTTAAGACTAGAGCTCGGGAGGAAACTGTTTTTT. It translates to CASSLRLELGRKLFF.